This entry concerns a single TCR beta chain. Its antigen is currently unknown. One end of the junction varies from germline; a read error may be responsible. The sample is drawn from a study of PD-1 blockade in classical Hodgkin lymphoma. Study observations and caveats: Nivolumab initiated under 1 year post-ASCT led to patient exclusion.

The CDR3 length is 15 residues. CDR1 and CDR2 from the germline V gene are MNHEY and SMNVEV (reference sequence). Using immunoSEQ multiplex PCR, the repertoire was profiled, and TCRdb retains in-frame clones only, with some absent. This table has about 7,700 clones, 86% appearing once. Each patient's relapse followed autologous stem cell transplantation, and brentuximab vedotin exposure varied. Magnetic negative selection purified CD4+ T cells from thawed PBMCs. The source of this sequence is a human donor with classical Hodgkin lymphoma. The sequencing used CD4+ T cells from blood, collected at baseline. J is TRBJ2-7 and V is TRBV27; no clear D gene. Written as DNA, the CDR3 is TGTGCCAGCAGTCCGCGCCCGATAAACTCCCACGAGCAGTACTTC. Translating it yields CASSPRPINSHEQYF.